This is a list of T cell receptor beta chains from one sample in a study of T cells in Graves' hyperthyroidism and ophthalmopathy. TCRdb re-called the multiplex PCR reads through MiXCR, storing one row per CDR3 protein. Among about 540,000 distinct CDR3 sequences listed, approximately 44% were seen once. Sequencing used peripheral blood or thyroid tissue (not recorded which). These receptors were collected from a woman between 18 and 30 years old with Graves' hyperthyroidism. Both conserved end residues are part of each CDR3. The D gene is left open where the match is weak. A row's size may be missing; if present it is once, few, many or a size class.

v_gene	d_gene	j_gene	abundance	CDR3nt	CDR3aa
TRBV7-3	TRBD1	TRBJ1-1	-	TGTGCCAGCAGCCTCTCGGGGACAGGATCTGAAGCTTTCTTT	CASSLSGTGSEAFF
TRBV29-1	-	TRBJ2-5	few	TGCAGCGGGTACCAAGAGACCCAGTACTTC	CSGYQETQYF
TRBV7-9	TRBD1	TRBJ1-4	many	TGTGCCAGCAGCTTAGCACAGGGGGAAGAAAAACTGTTTTTT	CASSLAQGEEKLFF
TRBV20-1	TRBD1	TRBJ1-1	-	TGCAGTGCAACTACAGGGGGCCGGAACACTGAAGCTTTCTTT	CSATTGGRNTEAFF
TRBV19	-	TRBJ1-2	-	TGTGCCAGTAATGAAGGGGGTCGAGGCTACACCTTC	CASNEGGRGYTF
TRBV7-2	TRBD2	TRBJ2-5	once	TGTGCCAGCAGCGCCGGGACTAGCGGTTCAACGGAGACCCAGTACTTC	CASSAGTSGSTETQYF
TRBV20-1	-	TRBJ2-7	few	TGCAGTGCTGCGGGACTCAGGAGCTCCTACGAGCAGTACTTC	CSAAGLRSSYEQYF
TRBV2	TRBD2	TRBJ2-7	-	TGTGCCAGCAGCCCGACTTGGACTAGCGGGAGAGGCGAGCAGTACTTC	CASSPTWTSGRGEQYF
TRBV12-3/TRBV12-4	-	TRBJ2-7	-	TGTGCCAGCAGGCTCGGGGAGGTTTTGGGTGAGCAGTACTTC	CASRLGEVLGEQYF
TRBV2	-	TRBJ1-4	-	TGTGCCAGCAGCGGCAGGGTTGAAGTACTGTTTTTT	CASSGRVEVLFF
TRBV6-5	-	TRBJ2-2	-	TGTGCCGGCAGTTCCTACACCGGGGAGCTGTTTTTT	CAGSSYTGELFF
TRBV2	-	TRBJ2-6	-	TGTGCCAGCAGTGAAAGTGATGGGGCCAACGTCCTGACTTTC	CASSESDGANVLTF
TRBV2	-	TRBJ2-7	-	TGTGCCAGCAGTTTCAGGGAGCTCTACGAGCAGTACTTC	CASSFRELYEQYF
TRBV6-5	TRBD1	TRBJ1-1	-	TGTGCCAGCAGTTCGACTCCACAGGGGGTGAACACTGAAGCTTTCTTT	CASSSTPQGVNTEAFF
TRBV20-1	-	TRBJ1-2	-	TGCAGTGCTAGAGGACAGTTCTATGGCTACACCTTC	CSARGQFYGYTF
TRBV10-3	-	TRBJ1-5	-	TGTGCCATCAGCCCAACGCGGGGCCGCAATCAGCCCCAGCATTTT	CAISPTRGRNQPQHF
TRBV6-2/TRBV6-3	-	TRBJ1-1	few	TGTGCCAGCATCTCCGACAGGAACACTGAAGCTTTCTTT	CASISDRNTEAFF
TRBV25-1	TRBD1	TRBJ1-2	-	TGTGCCAGCAGTGAAGTGGGGCGACAGGGGGGTAGCTACACCTTC	CASSEVGRQGGSYTF
TRBV20-1	TRBD1	TRBJ2-7	-	TGCAGTGCTAGGCGGGACAGGGTGTCCAACGAGCAGTACTTC	CSARRDRVSNEQYF
TRBV20-1	TRBD1	TRBJ2-5	-	TGCAGTGCCAGCAGACAGGGTCTACAAGAGACCCAGTACTTC	CSASRQGLQETQYF
TRBV5-1	-	TRBJ2-5	many	TGCGCCAGCAGCTTGGGGAGGGCAGAGACCCAGTACTTC	CASSLGRAETQYF
TRBV10-3	-	TRBJ2-5	many	TGTGCCATCAGTGAGGAACAGCGAAAAGAGACCCAGTACTTC	CAISEEQRKETQYF